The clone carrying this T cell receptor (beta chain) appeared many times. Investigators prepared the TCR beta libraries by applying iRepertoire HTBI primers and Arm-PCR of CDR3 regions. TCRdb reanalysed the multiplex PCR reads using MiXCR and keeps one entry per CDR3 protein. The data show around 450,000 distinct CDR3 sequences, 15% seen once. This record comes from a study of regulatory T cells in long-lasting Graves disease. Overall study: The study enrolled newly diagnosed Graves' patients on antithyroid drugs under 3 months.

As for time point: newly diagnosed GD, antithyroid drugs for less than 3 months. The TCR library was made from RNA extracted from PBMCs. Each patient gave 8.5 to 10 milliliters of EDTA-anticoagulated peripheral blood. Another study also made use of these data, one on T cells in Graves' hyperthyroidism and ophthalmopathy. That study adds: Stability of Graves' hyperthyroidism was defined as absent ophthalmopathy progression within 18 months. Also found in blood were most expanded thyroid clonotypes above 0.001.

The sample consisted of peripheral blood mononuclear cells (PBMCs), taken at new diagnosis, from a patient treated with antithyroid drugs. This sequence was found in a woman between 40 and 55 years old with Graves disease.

The CDR3, as DNA: TGTGCCAGCAGTGAACACTCGATACTAGCCAAAAACATTCAGTACTTC. Translation gives CASSEHSILAKNIQYF. This rearrangement joins TRBV2 to TRBJ2-4, with unresolved D. Between the trimmed V and J ends, which lost 2 bases and 0 bases, there was a span of 11 bases. Germline V gene data show CDR1 as SNHLY and CDR2 as FYNNEI. This CDR3 is built from 16 residues.